This T cell receptor beta chain originates from a study of T cells in Graves' hyperthyroidism and ophthalmopathy. This CDR3 is built from 13 residues. V was shortened by 6 bases and J by 7 bases, with 10 bases between the two germline ends. Template material for amplifying TCR beta CDR3 regions consisted of RNA transcripts. The primer set for the first-round RT-PCR of the TCR CDR3 was HTBI. MiXCR was run by TCRdb on the multiplex PCR reads, yielding one entry per CDR3 protein. The sample carries hundreds of thousands of distinct CDR3 sequences, approximately 44% recorded once. There are a few counts of this clonotype.

The V call is TRBV12-3 or TRBV12-4, the J call TRBJ1-6; D unresolved. The TCR was taken from a young woman with Graves' hyperthyroidism. The sequenced sample consisted of peripheral blood or thyroid tissue (not recorded which). The CDR3 DNA follows: TGTGCCAGCAGCTACGATATCAATTCACCCCTCCACTTT. Protein: CASSYDINSPLHF.